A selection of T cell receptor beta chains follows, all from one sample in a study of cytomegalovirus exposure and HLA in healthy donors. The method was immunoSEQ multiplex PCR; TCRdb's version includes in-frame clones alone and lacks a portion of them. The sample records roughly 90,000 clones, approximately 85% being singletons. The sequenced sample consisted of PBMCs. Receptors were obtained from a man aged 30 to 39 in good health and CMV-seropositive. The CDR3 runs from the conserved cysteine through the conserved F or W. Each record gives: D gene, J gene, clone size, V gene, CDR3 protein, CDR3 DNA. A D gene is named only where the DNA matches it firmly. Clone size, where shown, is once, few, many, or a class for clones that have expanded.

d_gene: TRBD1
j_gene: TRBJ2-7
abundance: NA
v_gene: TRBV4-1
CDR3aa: CASSQTGTGAYEQYF
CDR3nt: TGCGCCAGCAGCCAGACCGGGACAGGCGCCTACGAGCAGTACTTC

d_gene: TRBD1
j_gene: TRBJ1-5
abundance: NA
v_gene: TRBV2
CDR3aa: CASRPQGFQPQHF
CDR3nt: TGTGCCAGCAGGCCACAGGGGTTTCAGCCCCAGCATTTT

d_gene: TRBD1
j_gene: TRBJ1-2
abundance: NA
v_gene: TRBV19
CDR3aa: CATSPGQGIVNYGYTF
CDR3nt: TGTGCCACCTCGCCGGGACAGGGCATTGTGAACTATGGCTACACCTTC

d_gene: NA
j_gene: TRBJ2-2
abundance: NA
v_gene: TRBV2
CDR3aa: CASSEARLTGELFF
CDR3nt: TGTGCCAGCAGTGAAGCGCGGTTAACCGGGGAGCTGTTTTTT

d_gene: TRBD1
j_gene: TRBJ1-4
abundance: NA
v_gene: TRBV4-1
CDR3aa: CASSPTTGVNEKLFF
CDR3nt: TGCGCCAGCAGCCCGACGACAGGGGTTAATGAAAAACTGTTTTTT

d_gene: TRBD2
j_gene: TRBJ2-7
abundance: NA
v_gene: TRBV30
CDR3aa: CAWTSGDYEQYF
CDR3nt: TGTGCCTGGACTAGCGGGGACTACGAGCAGTACTTC

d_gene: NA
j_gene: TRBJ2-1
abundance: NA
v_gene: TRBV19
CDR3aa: CASSIDRRSSYNEQFF
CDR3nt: TGTGCCAGTAGTATAGATCGAAGGAGCTCCTACAATGAGCAGTTCTTC

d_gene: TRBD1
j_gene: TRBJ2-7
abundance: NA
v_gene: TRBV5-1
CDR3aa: CASSFTGGLNEQYF
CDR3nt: TGCGCCAGCAGCTTCACAGGGGGGTTGAACGAGCAGTACTTC

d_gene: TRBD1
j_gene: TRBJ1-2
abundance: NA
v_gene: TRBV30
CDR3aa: CARQGITGYTF
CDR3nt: TGTGCCCGACAGGGGATAACGGGCTACACCTTC

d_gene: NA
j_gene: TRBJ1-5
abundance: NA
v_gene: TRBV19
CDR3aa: CASSDPLRGFDQPQHF
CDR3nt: TGTGCCAGTAGTGACCCTCTACGGGGTTTTGATCAGCCCCAGCATTTT

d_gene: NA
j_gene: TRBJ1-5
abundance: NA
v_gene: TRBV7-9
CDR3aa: CASSLGTVNSNQPQHF
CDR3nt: TGTGCCAGCAGCCTAGGTACAGTCAATAGCAATCAGCCCCAGCATTTT

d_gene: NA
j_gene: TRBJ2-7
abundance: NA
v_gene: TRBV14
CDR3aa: CASSQDLTGFAYEQYF
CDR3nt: TGTGCCAGCAGCCAAGATCTCACAGGGTTTGCCTACGAGCAGTACTTC

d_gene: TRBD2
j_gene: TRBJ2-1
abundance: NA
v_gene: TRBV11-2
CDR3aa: CASSGAGLGEQFF
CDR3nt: TGTGCCAGCAGCGGAGCGGGATTGGGGGAGCAGTTCTTC

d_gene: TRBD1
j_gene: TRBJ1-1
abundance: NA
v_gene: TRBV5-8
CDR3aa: CASSEFGTGNTEAFF
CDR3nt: TGTGCCAGCAGCGAATTCGGGACAGGTAACACTGAAGCTTTCTTT

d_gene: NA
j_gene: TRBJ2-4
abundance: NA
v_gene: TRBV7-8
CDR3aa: CASSSPPGSKNIQYF
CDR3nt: TGTGCCAGCAGCTCTCCGCCGGGTTCCAAAAACATTCAGTACTTC

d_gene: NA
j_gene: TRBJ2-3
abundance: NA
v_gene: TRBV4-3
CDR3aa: CASSLDGSLDTQYF
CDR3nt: TGCGCCAGCAGCCTGGACGGGAGTTTAGATACGCAGTATTTT

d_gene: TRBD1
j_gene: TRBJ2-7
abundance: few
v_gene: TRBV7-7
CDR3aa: CASSYRDRDYEQYF
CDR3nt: TGTGCCAGCAGCTACCGGGACAGGGACTACGAGCAGTACTTC

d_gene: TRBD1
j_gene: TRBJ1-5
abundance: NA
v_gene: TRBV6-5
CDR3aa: CASSRHDRANQPQHF
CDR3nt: TGTGCCAGCAGCCGACATGACAGGGCGAATCAGCCCCAGCATTTT

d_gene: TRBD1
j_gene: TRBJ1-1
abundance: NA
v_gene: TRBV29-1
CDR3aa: CSAALQGQRNTEAFF
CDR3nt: TGCAGCGCCGCGCTACAGGGACAGCGGAACACTGAAGCTTTCTTT

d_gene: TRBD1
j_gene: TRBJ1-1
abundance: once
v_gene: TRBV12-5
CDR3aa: CASGRPGQLMNTEAFF
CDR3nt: TGTGCTAGTGGTCGCCCGGGACAGCTTATGAACACTGAAGCTTTCTTT

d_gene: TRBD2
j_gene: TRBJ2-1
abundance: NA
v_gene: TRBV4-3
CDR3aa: CASSPAGGGNEQFF
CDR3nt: TGCGCCAGCAGCCCAGCGGGAGGGGGCAATGAGCAGTTCTTC

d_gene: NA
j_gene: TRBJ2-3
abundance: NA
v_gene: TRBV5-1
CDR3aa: CASSLLSPFTDTQYF
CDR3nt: TGCGCCAGCAGCTTACTATCCCCATTCACAGATACGCAGTATTTT

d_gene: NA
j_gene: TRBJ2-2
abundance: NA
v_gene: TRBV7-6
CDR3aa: CASSLQGNTGELFF
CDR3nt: TGTGCCAGCAGCTTGCAGGGGAACACCGGGGAGCTGTTTTTT

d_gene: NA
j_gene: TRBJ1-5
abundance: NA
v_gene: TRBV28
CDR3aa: CASSLSSSNQPQHF
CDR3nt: TGTGCCAGCAGCTTATCCTCTAGCAATCAGCCCCAGCATTTT

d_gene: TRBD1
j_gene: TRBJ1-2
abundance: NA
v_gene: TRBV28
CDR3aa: CASSYFRGSNYGYTF
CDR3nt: TGTGCCAGCAGTTACTTCAGGGGGTCTAACTATGGCTACACCTTC

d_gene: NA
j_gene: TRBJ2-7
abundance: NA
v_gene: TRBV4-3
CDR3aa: CASSQIGGEAYEQYF
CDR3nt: TGCGCCAGCAGCCAGATCGGCGGTGAGGCCTACGAGCAGTACTTC

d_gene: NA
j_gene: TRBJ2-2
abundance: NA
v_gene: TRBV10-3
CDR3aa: CAISEGVGGNTGELFF
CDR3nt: TGTGCCATCAGTGAGGGTGTGGGGGGGAACACCGGGGAGCTGTTTTTT

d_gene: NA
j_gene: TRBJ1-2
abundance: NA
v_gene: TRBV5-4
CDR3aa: CASRLFDRSYYGYTF
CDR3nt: TGTGCCAGCAGACTCTTCGACAGGAGCTACTATGGCTACACCTTC

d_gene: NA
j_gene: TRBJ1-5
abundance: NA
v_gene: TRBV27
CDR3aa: CASSLGGNSNQPQHF
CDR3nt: TGTGCCAGCAGTTTGGGCGGGAATAGCAATCAGCCCCAGCATTTT

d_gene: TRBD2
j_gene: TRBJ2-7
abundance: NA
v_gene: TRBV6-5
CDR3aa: CASSAASGAYEQYF
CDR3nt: TGTGCCAGCAGCGCAGCTAGCGGGGCCTACGAGCAGTACTTC

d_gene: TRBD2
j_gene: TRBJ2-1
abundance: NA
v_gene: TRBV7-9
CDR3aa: CASSLGPLVAGGNNEQFF
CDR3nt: TGTGCCAGCAGCTTAGGTCCTTTGGTAGCGGGAGGCAACAATGAGCAGTTCTTC

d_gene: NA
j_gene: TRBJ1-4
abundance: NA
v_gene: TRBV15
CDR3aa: CATSRGGSPGEKLFF
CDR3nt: TGTGCCACCAGCAGAGGAGGGAGTCCGGGTGAAAAACTGTTTTTT

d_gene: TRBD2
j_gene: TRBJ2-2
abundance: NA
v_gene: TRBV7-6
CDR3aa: CASSSISGANTGELFF
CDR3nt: TGTGCCAGCAGCTCGATTAGCGGGGCGAACACCGGGGAGCTGTTTTTT

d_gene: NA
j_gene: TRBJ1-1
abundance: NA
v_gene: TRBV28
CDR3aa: CASSGPNTEAFF
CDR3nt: TGTGCCAGCAGTGGGCCGAACACTGAAGCTTTCTTT

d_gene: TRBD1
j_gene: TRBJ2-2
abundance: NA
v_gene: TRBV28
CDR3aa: CASWGQTGELFF
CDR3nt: TGTGCCAGCTGGGGACAGACCGGGGAGCTGTTTTTT

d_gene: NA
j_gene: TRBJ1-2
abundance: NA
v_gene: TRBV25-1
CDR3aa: CASSEVGGQFNYGYTF
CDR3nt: TGTGCCAGCAGTGAGGTCGGGGGGCAGTTTAACTATGGCTACACCTTC

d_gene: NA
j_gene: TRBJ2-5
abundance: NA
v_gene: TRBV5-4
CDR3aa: CASSLKLAGSYLNQETQYF
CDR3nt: TGTGCCAGCAGCTTGAAGCTAGCCGGCAGTTACCTCAACCAAGAGACCCAGTACTTC

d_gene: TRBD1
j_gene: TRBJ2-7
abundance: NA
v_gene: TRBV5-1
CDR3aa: CASSLVVGQGHEQYF
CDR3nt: TGCGCCAGCAGCTTGGTCGTAGGACAGGGACACGAGCAGTACTTC

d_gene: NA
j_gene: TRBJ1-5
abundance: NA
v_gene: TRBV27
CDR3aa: CASSPRSDQPQHF
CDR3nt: TGTGCCAGCAGTCCTAGAAGCGATCAGCCCCAGCATTTT

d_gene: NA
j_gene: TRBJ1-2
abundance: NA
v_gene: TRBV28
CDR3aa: CASRKGGQNYGYTF
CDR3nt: TGTGCCAGCAGGAAAGGGGGACAAAACTATGGCTACACCTTC

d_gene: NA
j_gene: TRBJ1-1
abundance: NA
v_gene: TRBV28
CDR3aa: CASSKIKLEAFF
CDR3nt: TGTGCCAGCAGTAAAATCAAGCTTGAAGCTTTCTTT

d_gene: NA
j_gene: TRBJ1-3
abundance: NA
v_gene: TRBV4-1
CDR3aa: CASSQDVTRATIYF
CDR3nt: TGCGCCAGCAGCCAAGACGTCACGCGAGCGACCATATATTTT

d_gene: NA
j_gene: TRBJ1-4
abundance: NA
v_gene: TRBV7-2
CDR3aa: CASSFSGAPNEKLFF
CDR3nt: TGTGCCAGCAGCTTTTCAGGGGCGCCTAATGAAAAACTGTTTTTT

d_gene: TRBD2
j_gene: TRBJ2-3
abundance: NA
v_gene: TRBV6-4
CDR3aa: CASSPRLAGPTDTQYF
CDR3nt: TGTGCCAGCAGTCCCAGACTAGCGGGGCCCACAGATACGCAGTATTTT

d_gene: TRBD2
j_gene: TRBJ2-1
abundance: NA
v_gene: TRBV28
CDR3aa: CASEVGTSGRDEQFF
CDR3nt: TGTGCCAGCGAGGTGGGAACTAGCGGGCGGGATGAGCAGTTCTTC

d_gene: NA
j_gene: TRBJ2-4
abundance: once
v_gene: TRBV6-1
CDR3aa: CASSLEGPAKNIQYF
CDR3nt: TGTGCCAGCAGCCTCGAGGGCCCGGCCAAAAACATTCAGTACTTC

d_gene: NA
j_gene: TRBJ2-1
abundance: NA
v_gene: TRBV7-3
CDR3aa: CASSLRGRRGKINLDQSYNEQFF
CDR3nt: TGTGCCAGCAGCTTAAGGGGGCGGCGAGGAAAAATAAATCTGGATCAATCCTACAATGAGCAGTTCTTC

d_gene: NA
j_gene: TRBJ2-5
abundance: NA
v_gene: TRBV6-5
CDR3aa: CAAEDWYQETQYF
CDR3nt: TGTGCCGCAGAAGACTGGTACCAAGAGACCCAGTACTTC